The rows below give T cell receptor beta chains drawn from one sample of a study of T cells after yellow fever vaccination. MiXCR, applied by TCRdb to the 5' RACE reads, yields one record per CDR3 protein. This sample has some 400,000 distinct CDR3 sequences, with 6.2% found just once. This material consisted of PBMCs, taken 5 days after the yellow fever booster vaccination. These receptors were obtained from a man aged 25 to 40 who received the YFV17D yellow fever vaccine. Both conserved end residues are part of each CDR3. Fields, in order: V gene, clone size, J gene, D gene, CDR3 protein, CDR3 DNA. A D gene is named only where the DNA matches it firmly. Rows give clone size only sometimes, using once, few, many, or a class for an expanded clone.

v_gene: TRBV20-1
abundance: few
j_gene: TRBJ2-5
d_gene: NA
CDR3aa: CSAMPEGETQYF
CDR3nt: TGCAGTGCTATGCCGGAGGGAGAGACCCAGTACTTC

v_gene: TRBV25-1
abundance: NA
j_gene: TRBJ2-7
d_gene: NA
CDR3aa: CASSEYGDGEVYEQYF
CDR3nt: TGTGCCAGCAGTGAATATGGGGACGGGGAAGTCTACGAGCAGTACTTC

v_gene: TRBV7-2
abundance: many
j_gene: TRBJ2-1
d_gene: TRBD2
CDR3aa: CASSRGTLAGGEQFF
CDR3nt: TGTGCCAGCAGTCGAGGGACCTTAGCGGGAGGGGAGCAGTTCTTC

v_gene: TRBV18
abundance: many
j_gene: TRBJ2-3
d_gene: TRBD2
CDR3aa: CASSPRIGTSGGDTQYF
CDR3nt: TGTGCCAGCTCACCACGGATCGGGACTAGCGGGGGAGATACGCAGTATTTT

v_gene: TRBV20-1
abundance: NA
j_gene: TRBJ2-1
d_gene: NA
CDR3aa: CSAPDGGYNEQFF
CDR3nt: TGCAGTGCACCGGACGGAGGGTACAATGAGCAGTTCTTC

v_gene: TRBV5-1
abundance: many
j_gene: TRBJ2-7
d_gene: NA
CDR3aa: CASSLESQGGYEQYF
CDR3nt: TGCGCCAGCAGCTTGGAGTCTCAGGGTGGCTACGAGCAGTACTTC

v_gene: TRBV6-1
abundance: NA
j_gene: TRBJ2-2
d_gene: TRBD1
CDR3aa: CASSLGTGVRELFF
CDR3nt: TGTGCCAGCTCCCTCGGGACAGGGGTCAGGGAGCTGTTTTTT

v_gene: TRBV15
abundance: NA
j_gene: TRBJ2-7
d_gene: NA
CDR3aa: CATSGDLRSYEQYF
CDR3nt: TGTGCCACCAGTGGGGACTTACGATCCTACGAGCAGTACTTC

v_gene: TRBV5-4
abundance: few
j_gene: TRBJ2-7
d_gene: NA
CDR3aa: CASSMRASYEQYF
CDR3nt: TGTGCCAGCAGCATGAGGGCCAGCTACGAGCAGTACTTC

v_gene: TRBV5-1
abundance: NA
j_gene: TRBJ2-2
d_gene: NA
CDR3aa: CASSLDLLPGELFF
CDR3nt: TGCGCCAGCAGCTTGGACTTACTACCCGGGGAGCTGTTTTTT

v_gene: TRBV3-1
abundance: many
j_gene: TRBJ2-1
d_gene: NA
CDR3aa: CASSQESREYHEQFF
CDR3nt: TGTGCCAGCAGCCAGGAATCGAGGGAATACCATGAGCAGTTCTTC

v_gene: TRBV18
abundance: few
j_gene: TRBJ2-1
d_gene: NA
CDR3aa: CASSQVTFLGPEQFF
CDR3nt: TGTGCCAGCTCACAAGTCACATTCTTAGGACCTGAGCAGTTCTTC

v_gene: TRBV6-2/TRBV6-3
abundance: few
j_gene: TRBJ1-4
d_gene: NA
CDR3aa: CASSLSTNTNEKLFF
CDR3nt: TGTGCCAGCAGTTTATCGACGAACACTAATGAAAAACTGTTTTTT

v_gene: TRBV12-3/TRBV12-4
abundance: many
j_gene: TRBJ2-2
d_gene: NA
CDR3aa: CASSNTGNTGELFF
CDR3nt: TGTGCCAGCAGTAACACAGGGAACACCGGGGAGCTGTTTTTT

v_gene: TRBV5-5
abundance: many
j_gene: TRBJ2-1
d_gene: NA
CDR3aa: CASSFNEQFF
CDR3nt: TGTGCCAGCAGCTTCAATGAGCAGTTCTTC

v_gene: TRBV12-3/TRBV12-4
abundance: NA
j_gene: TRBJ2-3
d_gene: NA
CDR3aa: CASSFVLTPGFTDTQYF
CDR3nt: TGTGCCAGCAGTTTTGTCTTAACTCCAGGGTTCACAGATACGCAGTATTTT

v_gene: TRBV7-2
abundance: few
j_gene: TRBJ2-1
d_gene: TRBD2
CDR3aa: CASRNQREPYNEQFF
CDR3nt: TGTGCCAGCAGGAACCAGCGGGAGCCCTACAATGAGCAGTTCTTC

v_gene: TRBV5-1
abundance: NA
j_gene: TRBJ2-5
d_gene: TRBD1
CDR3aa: CASSLSGTGYQETQYF
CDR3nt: TGCGCCAGCAGCTTGTCGGGGACAGGGTACCAAGAGACCCAGTACTTC

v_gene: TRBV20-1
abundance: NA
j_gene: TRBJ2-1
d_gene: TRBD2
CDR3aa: CSARGGTSGSFGYNEQFF
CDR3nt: TGCAGTGCTAGGGGAGGGACTAGCGGATCCTTCGGGTACAATGAGCAGTTCTTC

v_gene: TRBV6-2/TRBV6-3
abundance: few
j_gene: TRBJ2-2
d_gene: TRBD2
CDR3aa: CASNLIAGGPVTGELFF
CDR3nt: TGTGCCAGCAATCTGATAGCGGGAGGGCCAGTAACCGGGGAGCTGTTTTTT

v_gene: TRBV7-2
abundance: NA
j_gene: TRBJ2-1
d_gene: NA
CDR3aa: CASSGWGPRAYNEQFF
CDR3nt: TGTGCCAGCAGCGGGTGGGGACCTCGGGCCTACAATGAGCAGTTCTTC

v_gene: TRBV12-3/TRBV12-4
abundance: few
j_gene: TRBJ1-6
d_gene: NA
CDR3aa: CASSFRGAGYNSPLHF
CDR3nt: TGTGCCAGCAGTTTTCGAGGGGCGGGCTATAATTCACCCCTCCACTTT

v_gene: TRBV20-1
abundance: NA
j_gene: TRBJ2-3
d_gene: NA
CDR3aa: CSARDLKRAITDTQYF
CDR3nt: TGCAGTGCTAGAGATTTAAAGCGGGCAATCACAGATACGCAGTATTTT

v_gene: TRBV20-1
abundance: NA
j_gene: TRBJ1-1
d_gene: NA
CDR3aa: CCALHPPPTRLNTEAFF
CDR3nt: TGCTGTGCTCTCCACCCACCCCCGACGCGGTTGAACACTGAAGCTTTCTTT

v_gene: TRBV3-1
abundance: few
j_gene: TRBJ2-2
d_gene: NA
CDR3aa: CASSHYGTSGATGELFF
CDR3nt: TGTGCCAGCAGCCACTATGGGACTTCCGGGGCGACCGGGGAGCTGTTTTTT

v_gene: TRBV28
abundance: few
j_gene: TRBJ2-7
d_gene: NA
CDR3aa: CASIPFGGPSYEQYF
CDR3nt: TGTGCCAGCATTCCGTTCGGCGGACCCTCCTACGAGCAGTACTTC

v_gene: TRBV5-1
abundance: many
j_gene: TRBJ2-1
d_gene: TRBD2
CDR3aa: CASSPPGLAGGDEQFF
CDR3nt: TGCGCCAGCAGCCCTCCGGGACTAGCGGGAGGGGATGAGCAGTTCTTC

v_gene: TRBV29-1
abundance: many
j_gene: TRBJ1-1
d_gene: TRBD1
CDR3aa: CSVERQGGTEAFF
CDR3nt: TGCAGCGTTGAACGACAGGGCGGCACTGAAGCTTTCTTT

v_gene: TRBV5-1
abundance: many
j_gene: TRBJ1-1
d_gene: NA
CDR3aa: CASSLGQSNTEAFF
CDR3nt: TGCGCCAGCAGCTTAGGACAGAGTAACACTGAAGCTTTCTTT

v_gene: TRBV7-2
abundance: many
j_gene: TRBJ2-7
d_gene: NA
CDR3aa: CASSVDRYSYEQYF
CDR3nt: TGTGCCAGCAGCGTGGACCGTTACTCCTACGAGCAGTACTTC

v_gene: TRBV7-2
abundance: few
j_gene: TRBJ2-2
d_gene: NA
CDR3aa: CASSHSPRGSGELFF
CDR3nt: TGTGCCAGCAGCCATTCCCCCAGGGGATCCGGGGAGCTGTTTTTT

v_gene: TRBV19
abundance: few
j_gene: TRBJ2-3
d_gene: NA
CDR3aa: CASSIGIRGRRDTDTQYF
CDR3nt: TGTGCCAGTAGTATAGGGATCCGGGGAAGGCGGGACACAGATACGCAGTATTTT

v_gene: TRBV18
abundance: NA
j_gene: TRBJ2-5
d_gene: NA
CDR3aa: CASSPFGSYVQETQYF
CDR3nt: TGTGCCAGCTCACCATTCGGGTCGTACGTCCAAGAGACCCAGTACTTC

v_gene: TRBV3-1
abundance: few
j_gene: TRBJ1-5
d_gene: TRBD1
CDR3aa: CASSYDRGVWPQHF
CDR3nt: TGTGCCAGCAGCTACGACAGGGGGGTTTGGCCCCAGCATTTT

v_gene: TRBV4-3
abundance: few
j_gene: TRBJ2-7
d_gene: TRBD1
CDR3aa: CASSPGPGGSYEQYF
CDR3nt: TGCGCCAGCAGCCCGGGGCCAGGGGGTTCCTACGAGCAGTACTTC

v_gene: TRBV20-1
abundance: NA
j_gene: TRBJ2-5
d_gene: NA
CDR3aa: CSARRIEETQYF
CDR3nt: TGCAGTGCTAGAAGGATTGAAGAGACCCAGTACTTC

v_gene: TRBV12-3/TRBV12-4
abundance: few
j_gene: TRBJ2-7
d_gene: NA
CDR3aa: CASSRTITYEQYF
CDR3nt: TGTGCCAGCAGCCGGACGATCACCTACGAGCAGTACTTC

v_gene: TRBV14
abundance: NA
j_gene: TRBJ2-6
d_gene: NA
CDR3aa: CASSRDRSGANVLTF
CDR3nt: TGTGCCAGCAGCCGCGACAGGTCCGGGGCCAACGTCCTGACTTTC

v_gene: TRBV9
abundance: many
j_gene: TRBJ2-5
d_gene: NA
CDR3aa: CASSVAPRREETQYF
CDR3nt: TGTGCCAGCAGCGTAGCGCCGCGGCGGGAAGAGACCCAGTACTTC

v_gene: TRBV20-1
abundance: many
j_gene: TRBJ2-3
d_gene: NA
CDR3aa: CSAKPAGSIDTQYF
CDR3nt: TGCAGTGCCAAGCCCGCCGGGAGCATAGATACGCAGTATTTT